The TCR beta chain under discussion was sequenced for a study of T-cell memory formation after mild COVID-19. CDR3 length: 14 amino acids. After removal of 6 bases from V and 0 bases from J, the junction contained 6 bases not matched to a gene. Per germline, CDR1 SQVTM and CDR2 ANQGSEA. Of note for this clonotype: Its antigen is not identified.

TCRdb redid the calling of the 5' RACE reads with MiXCR, one entry per CDR3 protein. This sample has about 200,000 distinct CDR3 sequences, with 16% found just once. The study's findings and limits: Those CD4+ clones that contracted were mainly in CM and EM (CD8+ ones in EMRA). Confirmation of SARS-CoV-2 specificity was lacking for second-wave clones peaking day 37.

This chain links TRBV29-1 with TRBJ1-1, with TRBD1 matching over 8 bases. This TCR came from an adult woman who had mild COVID-19 (a few samples of this study predate the infection). Cell type and time point are not known. The source material was PBMCs or a T cell subset sorted from them (not recorded which). In DNA, the CDR3 is TGCAGCGTATTAAGACAGGGGATGAACACTGAAGCTTTCTTT. Its translation: CSVLRQGMNTEAFF.